Listed below are T cell receptor beta chains from one sample, sequenced in a study of T cell responses to AZD1222 COVID-19 vaccine. Some clones are missing from TCRdb's copy, which holds only in-frame ones; the method was immunoSEQ multiplex PCR. The table has some 53,000 clones, about 91% seen once. Sequenced material: peripheral blood, taken 28 days after the second AZD1222 dose. The source of these receptors is an adult who received the AZD1222 COVID-19 vaccine. Both conserved end residues are part of each CDR3. D genes are given only for firm matches. For some rows the clone size is stated as once, few or many, or as a class when expanded; others skip it.

size	V	J	D	CDR3	DNA
.	TRBV6-2/TRBV6-3	TRBJ2-7	TRBD2	CASSYGGTSGAPYEQYF	TGTGCCAGCAGTTACGGGGGGACTAGCGGGGCCCCCTACGAGCAGTACTTC
.	TRBV27	TRBJ2-3	.	CASSPRRGSTDTQYF	TGTGCCAGCAGTCCCCGGCGCGGAAGCACAGATACGCAGTATTTT
.	TRBV19	TRBJ1-2	.	CASSPTGGAFGYTF	TGTGCCAGTAGTCCGACAGGTGGGGCCTTCGGCTACACCTTC
.	TRBV5-1	TRBJ1-1	.	CASSLGAVNTEAFF	TGCGCCAGCAGCTTGGGGGCAGTGAACACTGAAGCTTTCTTT
few	TRBV5-1	TRBJ2-1	TRBD2	CASSPLPGLAVYNEQFF	TGCGCCAGCAGCCCGTTACCGGGACTAGCGGTTTACAATGAGCAGTTCTTC
.	TRBV6-5	TRBJ2-7	TRBD2	CASSTATSGSYEQYF	TGTGCCAGCAGTACCGCGACTAGCGGAAGCTACGAGCAGTACTTC
.	TRBV2	TRBJ2-1	.	CASRSLAGPGEGQFF	TGTGCCAGTCGATCACTAGCCGGACCGGGGGAAGGGCAGTTCTTC
.	TRBV27	TRBJ1-1	TRBD1	CASRDRGFTEAFF	TGTGCCAGCAGGGACAGGGGGTTTACTGAAGCTTTCTTT
.	TRBV29-1	TRBJ2-7	.	CSVGTGFEQYF	TGCAGCGTGGGAACAGGGTTCGAGCAGTACTTC
.	TRBV20-1	TRBJ2-1	.	CSASRGGGSAYNEQFF	TGCAGTGCTAGTAGGGGGGGCGGGAGTGCCTACAATGAGCAGTTCTTC
.	TRBV6-5	TRBJ1-5	TRBD1	CASRPGTGGQPQHF	TGTGCCAGCAGACCCGGGACAGGGGGGCAGCCCCAGCATTTT
.	TRBV12-3/TRBV12-4	TRBJ1-1	.	CASSLSGVPEAFF	TGTGCCAGCAGTTTATCGGGGGTCCCTGAAGCTTTCTTT
.	TRBV7-9	TRBJ2-1	TRBD2	CASSLIRGRASEQFF	TGTGCCAGCAGCTTAATTCGCGGGAGGGCCAGTGAGCAGTTCTTC
.	TRBV5-1	TRBJ2-3	TRBD1	CASSLEGQSADTQYF	TGCGCCAGCAGCTTGGAGGGACAGTCTGCAGATACGCAGTATTTT
.	TRBV5-4	TRBJ1-4	TRBD1	CASSTGGTGTGEKLFF	TGTGCCAGCAGCACGGGGGGGACAGGGACGGGCGAAAAACTGTTTTTT
.	TRBV7-2	TRBJ2-3	TRBD2	CASSSRLAGGAQYF	TGTGCCAGCAGCTCCCGACTAGCGGGAGGGGCTCAGTATTTT
.	TRBV28	TRBJ1-6	.	CASSFVSGGNSPLHF	TGTGCCAGCAGTTTCGTCTCGGGGGGTAATTCACCCCTCCACTTT
.	TRBV19	TRBJ1-2	TRBD1	CATLGQGGYTF	TGTGCCACCCTGGGACAGGGGGGCTACACCTTC
.	TRBV29-1	TRBJ2-7	.	CSVGEKREQYF	TGCAGCGTTGGCGAAAAGCGCGAGCAGTACTTC
.	TRBV10-3	TRBJ2-3	.	CATRAGLYTDTQYF	TGTGCCACCCGGGCGGGACTTTACACAGATACGCAGTATTTT
.	TRBV6-2/TRBV6-3	TRBJ2-4	.	CASSYLAGLKNIQYF	TGTGCCAGCAGTTATCTGGCGGGTCTAAAAAACATTCAGTACTTC
.	TRBV28	TRBJ2-2	TRBD2	CASRLAGGLTGELFF	TGTGCCAGCAGGTTAGCGGGAGGCCTCACCGGGGAGCTGTTTTTT
.	TRBV6-6	TRBJ2-7	.	CASSYAVEYEQYF	TGTGCCAGCAGTTACGCCGTTGAGTACGAGCAGTACTTC
.	TRBV28	TRBJ1-2	.	CASSTAPRTNDDYGYTF	TGTGCCAGCAGCACAGCACCTCGGACAAACGATGACTATGGCTACACCTTC
.	TRBV5-1	TRBJ1-1	.	CASSPSVVLNTEAFF	TGCGCCAGCAGCCCGAGTGTAGTATTAAACACTGAAGCTTTCTTT
.	TRBV6-2/TRBV6-3	TRBJ1-5	TRBD1	CASSWGTGGLGNQPQHF	TGTGCCAGCAGCTGGGGGACAGGGGGTCTGGGGAATCAGCCCCAGCATTTT
once	TRBV3-1/TRBV3-2	TRBJ1-1	.	CASSQATAEAFF	TGTGCCAGCAGCCAAGCGACGGCTGAAGCTTTCTTT
.	TRBV5-6	TRBJ1-2	TRBD1	CASSLGGQNSYGYTF	TGTGCCAGCAGCTTAGGGGGACAGAACAGCTATGGCTACACCTTC
.	TRBV27	TRBJ2-1	TRBD1	CASSLLMGETGGNEQFF	TGTGCCAGCAGTTTATTAATGGGGGAGACAGGGGGAAATGAGCAGTTCTTC
.	TRBV28	TRBJ2-3	TRBD2	CASSPNDSGSGDTQYF	TGTGCCAGCAGCCCAAACGACAGCGGGAGTGGGGATACGCAGTATTTT
few	TRBV28	TRBJ2-7	TRBD1	CASRAPGQGKASSYEQYF	TGTGCCAGCAGAGCCCCCGGACAGGGGAAAGCAAGCTCCTACGAGCAGTACTTC
.	TRBV10-2	TRBJ2-3	TRBD2	CASSLAGGPTDTQYF	TGCGCCAGCAGCCTAGCGGGAGGGCCGACAGATACGCAGTATTTT
.	TRBV29-1	TRBJ2-7	TRBD2	CSVEDWEGPTYEQYF	TGCAGCGTTGAAGATTGGGAGGGGCCCACCTACGAGCAGTACTTC
.	TRBV15	TRBJ1-2	TRBD1	CATSREYRGHGYTF	TGTGCCACCAGCAGAGAGTACAGGGGGCACGGCTACACCTTC
.	TRBV9	TRBJ2-1	.	CASSVVAGADEQFF	TGTGCCAGCAGCGTAGTGGCAGGGGCGGATGAGCAGTTCTTC
.	TRBV19	TRBJ1-4	.	CASSIGPRQPLNEKLFF	TGTGCCAGTAGTATAGGGCCCCGACAGCCGCTCAATGAAAAACTGTTTTTT
.	TRBV19	TRBJ2-1	TRBD2	CASSIKGASGSNVYEQFF	TGTGCCAGTAGTATAAAGGGGGCTAGCGGGAGTAATGTGTATGAGCAGTTCTTC
.	TRBV30	TRBJ2-2	TRBD1	CASGQGSTGELFF	TGTGCATCCGGACAGGGGAGCACCGGGGAGCTGTTTTTT
.	TRBV7-6	TRBJ2-5	TRBD1	CASSLGTGGLQETQYF	TGTGCCAGCAGCTTGGGGACAGGGGGCCTCCAAGAGACCCAGTACTTC
.	TRBV19	TRBJ2-7	TRBD1	CASSATWGQGYEQYF	TGTGCCAGTAGTGCCACTTGGGGACAGGGGTACGAGCAGTACTTC
.	TRBV19	TRBJ1-6	.	CASSISGVLNSPLHF	TGTGCCAGTAGTATATCTGGGGTTTTGAATTCACCCCTCCACTTT
few	TRBV3-1/TRBV3-2	TRBJ2-6	.	CASSQVDGANVLTF	TGTGCCAGCAGCCAAGTCGACGGGGCCAACGTCCTGACTTTC
.	TRBV2	TRBJ2-7	.	CASQNVYEQYF	TGTGCCAGCCAGAACGTCTACGAGCAGTACTTC
.	TRBV15	TRBJ2-1	.	CATSVQGNNEQFF	TGTGCCACCAGCGTACAGGGAAACAATGAGCAGTTCTTC
.	TRBV13	TRBJ2-3	TRBD2	CASSRLAGRVDTQYF	TGTGCCAGCAGCCGCCTAGCGGGCCGGGTAGATACGCAGTATTTT